One sample yielded the 22 T cell receptor beta chains listed below, sequenced in a study of T cells in Graves' hyperthyroidism and ophthalmopathy. Amplification yielded TCR beta CDR3 regions, with RNA transcripts as the source. Initially, a first-round RT-PCR of the TCR CDR3 employed the HTBI primer set. MiXCR was run by TCRdb on the multiplex PCR reads, yielding one entry per CDR3 protein. The sample includes about 290,000 distinct CDR3 sequences, 13% seen only once; the top ten take 7.8%. Sequencing was carried out using blood. The origin of the receptors is a woman between 25 and 40 years old with Graves' hyperthyroidism that later progressed to Graves' ophthalmopathy.

This clonotype was observed a few times. V usage is TRBV28 and J usage is TRBJ2-7, with 7 bases that match TRBD2. CDR3 length: 15 amino acids. Trimming at V came to 5 bases and at J to 3 bases, leaving 10 bases not matched to a gene. In germline, CDR1 is MDHEN, CDR2 SYDVKM. The CDR3 nucleotides are TGTGCCAGCAGTCTGCTAGCGGAGGTAAGCTACGAGCAGTACTTC. Translated: CASSLLAEVSYEQYF.

This clonotype has a count of ten or more. The chain joins TRBV4-2 to TRBJ2-1; the match to TRBD1 covers 7 bases. The CDR3 runs to 16 residues. Trimming removed 0 bases from V and 4 bases from J; junction bases left unmatched: 6. Germline CDR1 and CDR2: LGHNA and YNFKEQ. The CDR3: CASSQERAGGYNEQFF. CDR3 coding DNA: TGTGCCAGCAGCCAAGAACGGGCAGGGGGTTACAATGAGCAGTTCTTC.

As concerns this clonotype: A clone one base away is much larger, so this may be a read error. The chain recombines TRBV6-2 or TRBV6-3 with TRBJ2-5, with D hard to call. The J call may be faulty, since TRBJ2-1 better matches the DNA end. CDR3 length: 11 amino acids. Germline V gene sequence: CDR1 MNHEY, CDR2 SVGEGT. For the CDR3, the DNA is TGTGCCAGCAGTCATTCAGAGACCCAGTTCTTC. Encoded protein: CASSHSETQFF.

This clonotype was found many times. CDR3 DNA sequence: TGTGCCATCAGTGGGGGCGATGAGCAGTTCTTC. It encodes CAISGGDEQFF. V is TRBV10-3 and J is TRBJ2-1; tentatively, D is TRBD1 (5 bases). Trimming pared 4 bases from V and 8 bases from J, leaving 6 bases between. This CDR3 spans 11 amino acids. Germline V gene lookup returns CDR1 ENHRY and CDR2 SYGVKD.

This clonotype has only a few counts. The rearrangement links TRBV4-1 to TRBJ2-7, with 8 bases that match TRBD1. Per germline, CDR1 MGHRA and CDR2 YSYEKL. With 2 bases clipped from V and 4 bases from J, the junction kept 4 bases outside the gene matches. The CDR3 runs to 14 residues. The CDR3 spells CASSQLDRAYEQYF. CDR3 DNA sequence: TGCGCCAGCAGCCAATTGGACAGGGCTTACGAGCAGTACTTC.

Turning to this clonotype: A much larger clone lies a single base off, so this may be a read error. This chain uses TRBV10-3 with TRBJ2-1, with no clear D. Germline V gene lookup returns CDR1 ENHRY and CDR2 SYGVKD. With 4 bases removed from V and 7 bases from J, the gap between germline ends came to 8 bases. This CDR3 region has 12 residues. CDR3 amino acids: CAISGVGNEQFF. The CDR3 DNA sequence: TGTGCCATCAGTGGGGTGGGAAATGAGCAGTTCTTC.

In regard to this clonotype: One base away lies a much larger clone, so this may be a sequencing read error. The chain couples TRBV5-1 to TRBJ2-2; the D is unclear. Germline CDR1 SGHRS, CDR2 YFSETQ. Trimming took off 2 bases at V and 6 bases at J, with 8 bases between the two ends. This CDR3 is built from 13 residues. CDR3 residues: CASSFGEPGELFF. The CDR3 bases are TGCGCCAGCAGCTTTGGAGAGCCCGGGGAGCTGTTTTTT. The variable domain in full, completed from reference TRBV5-1 and TRBJ2-2, reads KAGVTQTPRYLIKTRGQQVTLSCSPISGHRSVSWYQQTPGQGLQFLFEYFSETQRNKGNFPGRFSGRQFSNSRSEMNVSTLELGDSALYLCASSFGEPGELFFGEGSRLTVL.

The rearrangement joins TRBV29-1 to TRBJ1-2; 10 bases fit TRBD1. Trimming took 3 bases from V and 8 from J; bases not matched to a gene: 3. The germline CDR1 and CDR2 sequences are SQVTM and ANQGSEA. There are 12 residues in the CDR3. Here the CDR3 DNA reads TGCAGCGTTGACGACAGGGGGCTCGGCTACACCTTC. Translated: CSVDDRGLGYTF.

The sample holds many counts of this clonotype. A read error may account for a junction end that differs from germline. The chain recombines TRBV18 with TRBJ1-2; weak D call: TRBD1 (6 bases). From germline, CDR1 is KGHSH and CDR2 LQKENI. The CDR3 has 15 residues. This CDR3 reads CASSERTVSNYSYTF. CDR3 coding DNA: TGTGCCAGCTCAGAACGGACAGTATCTAACTATAGCTACACCTTC. Together with reference TRBV18 and TRBJ1-2, the CDR3 gives the full variable domain: NAGVMQNPRHLVRRRGQEARLRCSPMKGHSHVYWYRQLPEEGLKFMVYLQKENIIDESGMPKERFSAEFPKEGPSILRIQQVVRGDSAAYFCASSERTVSNYSYTFGSGTRLTVV.

This clonotype appeared a few times. The CDR3 coding sequence is TGTGCCAGCCCCGAAGTCGGGGTAGGGGAGACCCAGTACTTC. The encoded protein is CASPEVGVGETQYF. J is TRBJ2-5 and V is TRBV27, with D possibly TRBD2 on 5 matching bases. The germline gives CDR1 MNHEY, CDR2 SMNVEV (reference sequence). The CDR3 runs to 14 residues. Trimming stripped 8 bases from V and 5 bases from J, with 18 bases between.

At least ten counts were recorded for this clonotype. The chain carries TRBV28 and TRBJ1-2, with D possibly matching TRBD1 (5 bases). V lost 6 bases to trimming and J lost 6 bases, with 17 bases between them. Germline V gene data show CDR1 as MDHEN and CDR2 as SYDVKM. This CDR3 comprises 14 residues. CDR3 sequence reads: CASSPIGAGNGYTF. In DNA form, the CDR3 reads TGTGCCAGCAGCCCGATCGGGGCAGGGAATGGCTACACCTTC.

This clonotype has at least ten counts. The chain combines TRBV4-2 with TRBJ2-7; 8 bases are a match to TRBD1. The CDR3 is made up of 14 amino acids. CDR1 LGHNA and CDR2 YNFKEQ come from the germline V gene. V was clipped by 4 bases and J by 3 bases; unmatched bases: 5. The CDR3 DNA reads TGTGCCAGCAGCCCGGACAGGGCATACTACGAGCAGTACTTC. Residues: CASSPDRAYYEQYF.

Concerning this clonotype itself: A much larger clonotype is one base distant, so this may be a read error. The chain links TRBV6-1 to TRBJ2-2, with a tentative D call TRBD1 (5 bases). V was pared by 3 bases and J by 8 bases, with 13 bases between. The length of the CDR3 is 14 residues. Germline V gene lookup returns CDR1 MNHNS and CDR2 SASEGT. The chain's CDR3 is CASSEGRTLGELFF. The DNA of the CDR3 is TGTGCCAGCAGTGAGGGAAGGACATTGGGGGAGCTGTTTTTT.

This chain joins TRBV5-1 and TRBJ1-1; D gene ambiguous. CDR1 is SGHRS and CDR2 is YFSETQ in the germline V gene. The CDR3 spans 11 residues. The germline V and J ends were trimmed by 5 bases and 10 bases, with 12 bases remaining between them. CDR3 residues: CASRSAEAAFF. The DNA for the CDR3 is TGCGCCAGCAGATCCGCAGAGGCAGCTTTCTTT.

This clonotype was observed a handful of times. V and J are TRBV27 and TRBJ2-2; D uncertain. Per the germline V gene, CDR1 is MNHEY and CDR2 is SMNVEV (reference sequence). The CDR3 contains 12 residues. The ends were cut back, 4 bases at V and 8 bases at J, with 8 bases in the middle. CDR3 in DNA: TGTGCCAGCAGTTCGTTGTCTGGGGAGCTGTTTTTT. Protein product: CASSSLSGELFF.

This clonotype has a handful of counts. CDR3 amino acids: CASSELASGAYNEQFF. The CDR3 DNA follows: TGTGCCAGCAGTGAATTAGCTAGCGGGGCCTACAATGAGCAGTTCTTC. The chain links TRBV25-1 to TRBJ2-1, with 9 positions matching TRBD2. The V segment lost 1 base and the J segment 2 bases; nucleotides outside the gene matches: 3. Looked up from germline, CDR1 is MGHDK and CDR2 is SYGVNS. CDR3 length: 16 amino acids.

This clonotype was seen many times. The V call is TRBV7-3, the J call TRBJ2-7; D gene unclear. The CDR3 loop spans 14 amino acids. The V gene lost 4 bases and the J gene lost 2 bases, with 12 bases spanning the gap. Germline CDR1 and CDR2: SGHTA and FQGTGA. The DNA of the CDR3 is TGTGCCAGCAGCTCTGGCGCTGGGGCCTACGAGCAGTACTTC. Its translation: CASSSGAGAYEQYF. The full variable domain, with the rest looked up from reference TRBV7-3 and TRBJ2-7, is GAGVSQTPSNKVTEKGKYVELRCDPISGHTALYWYRQSLGQGPEFLIYFQGTGAADDSGLPNDRFFAVRPEGSVSTLKIQRTERGDSAVYLCASSSGAGAYEQYFGPGTRLTVT.

At least ten counts were recorded for this clonotype. This chain joins TRBV6-2 or TRBV6-3 and TRBJ2-5, with a tentative D call TRBD1 (6 bases). Germline assignment: CDR1 MNHEY and CDR2 SVGEGT. Trimming shortened V by 5 bases and J by 3 bases, and 19 bases separated the two germline ends. There are 16 residues in the CDR3. CDR3: CASSPGRGRGKETQYF. The CDR3 nucleotides are TGTGCCAGCAGTCCTGGTCGAGGAAGGGGGAAAGAGACCCAGTACTTC.

A word on this clonotype: A much larger clone lies one base from this, so it may be a read error. The chain links TRBV7-2 to TRBJ1-6; 9 nucleotides agree with TRBD1. Germline V lookup: CDR1 SGHTA, CDR2 FQGNSA. The CDR3 contains 15 residues. J lost 11 bases, V lost 6 bases, and 11 bases had no gene match. The CDR3 sequence is CASSGGGTGFAPLHF. The CDR3 DNA reads TGTGCCAGCAGTGGGGGTGGGACAGGGTTCGCACCCCTCCACTTT.

As regards this clonotype: A read error is possible here, since a much larger clone lies one base away. V gene TRBV5-1 combines with J gene TRBJ2-7; no clear D. Germline assignment: CDR1 SGHRS and CDR2 YFSETQ. This CDR3 region has 13 residues. V was trimmed by 1 base and J by 7 bases, leaving 12 bases between them. In DNA, the CDR3 is TGCGCCAGCAGCTTGTGGGTCGGCAATGAGCAGTACTTC. As protein: CASSLWVGNEQYF. Complete variable domain (other parts from reference TRBV5-1 and TRBJ2-7): KAGVTQTPRYLIKTRGQQVTLSCSPISGHRSVSWYQQTPGQGLQFLFEYFSETQRNKGNFPGRFSGRQFSNSRSEMNVSTLELGDSALYLCASSLWVGNEQYFGPGTRLTVT.

This clonotype was picked up many times. The V gene is TRBV18, the J gene TRBJ2-1, with TRBD1 as a possible D gene (6 bases). The CDR3 totals 16 residues. V lost 6 bases to trimming and J lost 6 bases, with 21 bases between them. Germline lookup yields CDR1 KGHSH and CDR2 LQKENI. The CDR3 reads CASSPGTGTEINEQFF. CDR3 nucleotides: TGTGCCAGCTCCCCAGGCACAGGGACCGAAATCAATGAGCAGTTCTTC.

This clonotype has ten or more counts. The chain combines TRBV4-3 with TRBJ2-2; 8 nucleotides line up with TRBD1. Germline values: CDR1 LGHNA, CDR2 YSLEER. V lost 3 bases to trimming and J lost 1 base; unmatched junction nucleotides: 7. The CDR3 covers 17 residues. The CDR3 DNA sequence: TGCGCCAGCAGCCAGGTTACGGGACAGGTGAACACCGGGGAGCTGTTTTTT. Translating it yields CASSQVTGQVNTGELFF.